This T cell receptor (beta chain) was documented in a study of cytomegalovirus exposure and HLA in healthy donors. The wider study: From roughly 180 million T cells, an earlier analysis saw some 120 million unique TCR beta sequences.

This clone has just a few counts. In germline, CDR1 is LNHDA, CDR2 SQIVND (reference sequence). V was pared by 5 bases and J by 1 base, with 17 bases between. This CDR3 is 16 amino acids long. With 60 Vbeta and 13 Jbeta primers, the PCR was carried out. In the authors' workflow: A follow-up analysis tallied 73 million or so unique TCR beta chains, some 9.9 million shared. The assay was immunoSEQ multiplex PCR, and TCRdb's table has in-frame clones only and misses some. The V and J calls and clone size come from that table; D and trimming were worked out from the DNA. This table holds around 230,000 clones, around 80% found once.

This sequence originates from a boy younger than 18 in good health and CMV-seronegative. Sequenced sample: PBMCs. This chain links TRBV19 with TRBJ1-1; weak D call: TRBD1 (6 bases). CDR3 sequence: CASSPRVSRGNTEAFF. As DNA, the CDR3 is TGTGCCAGTAGTCCCCGGGTTAGCAGGGGGAACACTGAAGCTTTCTTT.